This TCR beta chain was retrieved from a study of blood T cell repertoires in COVID-19. Across the study: Some COVID-19 samples were acute and others convalescent; all came from the United States, Italy and Spain. Sample material is recorded as cDNA or gDNA derived from T cells, B-cell-depleted T cells, or PBMCs.

Per the original methods: Amplified reference gene primers provided the basis for estimating nucleated cell counts. The repertoire was sequenced with immunoSEQ multiplex PCR; TCRdb's copy has only in-frame clones and lacks some. That table gives V, J and clone size, and the DNA gave D and trimming. Among about 230,000 clones listed, around 78% were seen once. Material for sequencing was peripheral blood. This clonotype originated in a woman aged 70-85 years with active or convalescent COVID-19.

The CDR3 nucleotides are TGTGCCAGCAGTACTCGGCGGGAGGGCTTTTACGAGCAGTACTTC. Translation: CASSTRREGFYEQYF. The J gene is TRBJ2-7, the V gene TRBV6-5, with 9 bases matching TRBD2. Germline-derived CDR1 and CDR2 are MNHEY and SVGAGI. This CDR3 has 15 residues. V dropped 5 bases and J dropped 4; count of bases not matched to a gene: 9.